A single TCR beta chain is shown here with its context. As yet, its antigen is unknown. The sample comes from a study of beta chain features in type 1 diabetes. This CDR3 comprises 13 residues. The V gene's germline CDR1 is GTSNPN and CDR2 SVGIG (reference sequence). V lost 2 bases and J lost 4, with 11 bases in between. Expressed TCRB transcripts were sequenced after all isolated RNA was converted to cDNA. Assay: immunoSEQ multiplex PCR; the TCRdb copy retains only in-frame clones and omits some. The sample holds hundreds of thousands of clones; around 30% are singletons and the top ten take around 0.065%. Study-wide findings and caveats: cDNA-based reads could over-represent cells with high TCR expression. PCR, the amplification step, might favor shorter templates, equally in patients and controls. For patients, the naive, central memory and Treg TCRB repertoires appeared more alike than for healthy donors. For type 1 diabetes patients, VDJ junctions showed fewer insertions and more deletions.

The specimen was naive CD4+ T cells from blood. The TCR comes from a man aged 18 to 35 in good health. The V call is TRBV30, the J call TRBJ1-1, with D possibly matching TRBD1 (6 bases). CDR3 in DNA: TGTGCCTGGAGTAAGGGCAGGGGCACTGAAGCTTTCTTT. Its translation: CAWSKGRGTEAFF.